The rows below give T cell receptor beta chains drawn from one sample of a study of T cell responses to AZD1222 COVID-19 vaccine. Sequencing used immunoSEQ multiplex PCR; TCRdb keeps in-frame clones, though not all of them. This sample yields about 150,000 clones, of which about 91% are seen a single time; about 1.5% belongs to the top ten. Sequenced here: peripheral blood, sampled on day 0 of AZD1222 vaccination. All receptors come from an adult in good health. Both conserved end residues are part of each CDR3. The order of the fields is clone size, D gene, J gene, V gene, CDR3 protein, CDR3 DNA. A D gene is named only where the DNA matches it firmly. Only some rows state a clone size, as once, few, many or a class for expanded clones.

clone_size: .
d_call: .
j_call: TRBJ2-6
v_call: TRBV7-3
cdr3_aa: CASSLKGKGGANVLTF
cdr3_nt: TGTGCCAGCAGCTTAAAGGGGAAGGGCGGGGCCAACGTCCTGACTTTC

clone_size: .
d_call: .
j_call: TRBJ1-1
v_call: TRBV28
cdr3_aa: CASSLPHTEAFF
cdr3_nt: TGTGCCAGCAGCCTACCCCACACTGAAGCTTTCTTT

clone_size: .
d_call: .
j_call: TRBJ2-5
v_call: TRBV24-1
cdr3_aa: CATSRPGAETQYF
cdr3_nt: TGTGCCACCAGCCGCCCAGGGGCTGAGACCCAGTACTTC

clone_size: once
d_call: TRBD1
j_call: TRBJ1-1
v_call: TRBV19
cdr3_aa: CASTLSGGDTEAFF
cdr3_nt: TGTGCCAGTACTCTCTCAGGGGGGGACACTGAAGCTTTCTTT

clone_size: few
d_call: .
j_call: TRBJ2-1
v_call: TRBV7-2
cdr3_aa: CASSTEGGLSYNEQFF
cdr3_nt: TGTGCCAGCAGCACCGAGGGGGGCCTCTCCTACAATGAGCAGTTCTTC

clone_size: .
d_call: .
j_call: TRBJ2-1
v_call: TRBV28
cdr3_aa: CASSLIHINPVQFF
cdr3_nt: TGTGCCAGCAGTTTAATTCACATCAACCCGGTGCAGTTCTTC

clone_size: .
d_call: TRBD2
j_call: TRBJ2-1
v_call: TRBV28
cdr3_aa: CASMGEGGRFTLGEQFF
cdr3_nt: TGTGCCAGCATGGGAGAGGGCGGGAGGTTTACGTTAGGTGAGCAGTTCTTC

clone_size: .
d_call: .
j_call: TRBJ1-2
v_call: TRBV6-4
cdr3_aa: CASSDSTVGGYTF
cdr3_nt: TGTGCCAGCAGTGACTCGACAGTTGGTGGCTACACCTTC

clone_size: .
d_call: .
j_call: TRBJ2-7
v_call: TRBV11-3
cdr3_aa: CASSSIRGLGEQYF
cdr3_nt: TGTGCCAGCAGCTCGATTAGGGGTCTGGGTGAGCAGTACTTC

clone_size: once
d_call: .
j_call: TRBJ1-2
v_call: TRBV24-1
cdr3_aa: CATRKGWGYTF
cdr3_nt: TGTGCCACCAGAAAGGGTTGGGGCTACACCTTC

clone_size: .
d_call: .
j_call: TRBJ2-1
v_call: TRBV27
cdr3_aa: CASSFGLRSSYNEQFF
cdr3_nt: TGTGCCAGCAGTTTTGGACTGAGGAGCTCCTACAATGAGCAGTTCTTC

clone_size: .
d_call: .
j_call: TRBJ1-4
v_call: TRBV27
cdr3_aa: CASSPAGALFWEKLFF
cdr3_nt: TGTGCCAGCAGTCCGGCAGGGGCACTTTTCTGGGAAAAACTGTTTTTT

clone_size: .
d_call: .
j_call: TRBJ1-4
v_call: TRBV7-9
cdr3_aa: CASSLINEKLFF
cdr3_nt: TGTGCCAGCAGCCTTATTAATGAAAAACTGTTTTTT

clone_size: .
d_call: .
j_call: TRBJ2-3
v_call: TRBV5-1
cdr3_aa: CASSLKGLTDTQYF
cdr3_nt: TGCGCCAGCAGCTTAAAGGGACTCACAGATACGCAGTATTTT

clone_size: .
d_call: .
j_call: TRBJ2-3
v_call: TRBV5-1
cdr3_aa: CASSGTSTDTQYF
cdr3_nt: TGCGCCAGCAGCGGCACTTCCACAGATACGCAGTATTTT

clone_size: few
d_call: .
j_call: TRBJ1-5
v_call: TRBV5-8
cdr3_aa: CASINTQGANGPQHF
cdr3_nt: TGTGCCAGCATCAATACACAGGGAGCTAACGGGCCCCAGCATTTT

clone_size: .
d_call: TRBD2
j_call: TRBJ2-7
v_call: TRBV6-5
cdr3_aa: CASRETSQSYEQYF
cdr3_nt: TGTGCCAGCCGAGAGACTAGCCAGTCCTACGAGCAGTACTTC

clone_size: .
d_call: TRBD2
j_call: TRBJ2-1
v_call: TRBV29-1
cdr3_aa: CFASGTSSYNEQFF
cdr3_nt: TGCTTCGCATCCGGGACTAGCTCCTACAATGAGCAGTTCTTC

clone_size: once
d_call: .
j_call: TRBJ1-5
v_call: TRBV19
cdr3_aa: CASGVPFQPQHF
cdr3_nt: TGTGCCAGTGGGGTGCCTTTTCAGCCCCAGCATTTT

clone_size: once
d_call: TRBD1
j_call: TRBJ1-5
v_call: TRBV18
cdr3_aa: CASSLDRVDQPQHF
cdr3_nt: TGTGCCAGCTCCCTGGACAGGGTCGATCAGCCCCAGCATTTT

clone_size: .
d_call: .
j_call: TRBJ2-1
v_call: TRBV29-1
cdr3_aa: CSVESGQGISYNEQFF
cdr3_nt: TGCAGCGTTGAATCAGGGCAGGGAATATCCTACAATGAGCAGTTCTTC

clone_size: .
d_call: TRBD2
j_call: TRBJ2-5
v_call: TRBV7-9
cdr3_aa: CASSPGTSGVQETQYF
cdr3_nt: TGTGCCAGCAGCCCAGGGACTAGCGGGGTCCAAGAGACCCAGTACTTC

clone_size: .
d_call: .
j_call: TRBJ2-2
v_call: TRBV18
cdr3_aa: CASSPTQGLAGELFF
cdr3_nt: TGTGCCAGCTCACCAACGCAGGGACTGGCCGGGGAGCTGTTTTTT

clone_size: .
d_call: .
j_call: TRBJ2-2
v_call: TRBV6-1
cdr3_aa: CASSEVMENTGELFF
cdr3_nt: TGTGCCAGCAGTGAAGTCATGGAGAACACCGGGGAGCTGTTTTTT

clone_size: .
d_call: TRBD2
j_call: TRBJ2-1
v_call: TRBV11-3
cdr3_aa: CASSLTPLAGVPYNEQFF
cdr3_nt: TGTGCCAGCAGCTTAACGCCTCTAGCGGGAGTCCCCTACAATGAGCAGTTCTTC

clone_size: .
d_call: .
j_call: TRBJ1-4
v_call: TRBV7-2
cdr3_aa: CASSLMSNNEKLFF
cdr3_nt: TGTGCCAGCAGTCTGATGTCCAATAATGAAAAACTGTTTTTT

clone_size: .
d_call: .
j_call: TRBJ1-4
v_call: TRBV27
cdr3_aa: CATRGLVNEKLFF
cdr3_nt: TGTGCCACTAGGGGGTTGGTTAATGAAAAACTGTTTTTT

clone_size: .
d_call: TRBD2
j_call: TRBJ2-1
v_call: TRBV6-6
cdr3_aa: CASSTAGLANNEQFF
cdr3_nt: TGTGCCAGCAGTACGGCGGGACTAGCGAACAATGAGCAGTTCTTC

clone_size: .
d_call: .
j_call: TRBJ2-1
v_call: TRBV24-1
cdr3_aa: CATSGLAPYNEQFF
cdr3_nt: TGTGCCACCAGTGGACTGGCACCCTACAATGAGCAGTTCTTC

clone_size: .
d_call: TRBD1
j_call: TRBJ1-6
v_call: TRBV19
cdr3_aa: CATSTGGYRNSPLHF
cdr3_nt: TGTGCCACCTCGACAGGGGGCTATCGTAATTCACCCCTCCACTTT

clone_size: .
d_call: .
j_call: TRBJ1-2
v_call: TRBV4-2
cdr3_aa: CASSHRQQLYGYTF
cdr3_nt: TGTGCCAGCAGCCACCGACAGCAACTCTATGGCTACACCTTC

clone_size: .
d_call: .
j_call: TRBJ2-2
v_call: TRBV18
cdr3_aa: CASSPSYGGVSNTGELFF
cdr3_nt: TGTGCCAGCTCACCATCCTACGGGGGCGTCTCGAACACCGGGGAGCTGTTTTTT

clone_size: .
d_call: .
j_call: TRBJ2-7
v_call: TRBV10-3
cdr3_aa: CAISELGGIYEQYF
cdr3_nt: TGTGCCATCAGTGAGCTCGGAGGAATTTACGAGCAGTACTTC

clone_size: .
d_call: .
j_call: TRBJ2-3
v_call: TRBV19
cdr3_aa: CASSILAIAVTDTQYF
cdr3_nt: TGTGCCAGTAGTATCCTAGCCATAGCGGTCACAGATACGCAGTATTTT

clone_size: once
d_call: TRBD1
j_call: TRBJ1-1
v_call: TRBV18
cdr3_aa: CASSPSPDRGEEAFF
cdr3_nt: TGTGCCAGCTCACCAAGTCCGGACAGGGGGGAAGAAGCTTTCTTT